These 21 T cell receptor beta chains came from one sample sequenced in a study of T-cell reconstitution after alpha-beta-depleted transplantation in children. A TCRbeta library incorporating unique molecular identifiers was prepared. MiXCR was run by TCRdb on the PCR reads, yielding one entry per CDR3 protein. The repertoire includes about 200,000 distinct CDR3 sequences, about 7% of them detected once, and about 5.5% sits in the top ten. The specimen was PBMCs, collected before TCRalphabeta/CD19-depleted stem cell transplant. The receptors were gathered from a boy aged 2 to 10 with acute lymphoblastic leukemia, due to receive a stem cell transplant.

This clonotype was found a few times. The chain carries TRBV6-2 or TRBV6-3 and TRBJ2-5; D perhaps matches TRBD1 (5 bases). This CDR3 has 13 amino acids. Trimming cost V 5 bases and J 5 bases, with 12 bases left between them. The germline CDR1 and CDR2 sequences are MNHEY and SVGEGT. The CDR3 loop is CASSHDRAETQYF. The CDR3 DNA is TGTGCCAGCAGTCACGACAGAGCCGAGACCCAGTACTTC.

This clonotype has at least ten counts. The chain uses TRBV9 and TRBJ2-6; D is uncertain. Germline loops: CDR1 SGDLS, CDR2 YYNGEE. The CDR3 is 15 amino acids. Trimming left V 0 bases short and J 0 bases short, with 4 bases between. CDR3 region: CASSVDASGANVLTF. The CDR3 DNA sequence: TGTGCCAGCAGCGTAGACGCCTCTGGGGCCAACGTCCTGACTTTC.

This clonotype appeared many times. The rearrangement uses TRBV5-6 and TRBJ1-1, with D uncertain. Germline-derived CDR1 and CDR2 are SGHDT and YYEEEE. The CDR3 sequence is 12 residues long. V was trimmed by 1 base and J by 7 bases, leaving 8 bases between them. CDR3 bases: TGTGCCAGCAGCTTGTTGGGCCATGAAGCTTTCTTT. It codes for CASSLLGHEAFF.

The V and J genes are TRBV4-2 and TRBJ1-2; D unclear. Trimming took off 0 bases at V and 6 bases at J, with 2 bases between the two ends. CDR1 is LGHNA, CDR2 YNFKEQ, per germline. This CDR3 is 11 amino acids long. CDR3 DNA sequence: TGTGCCAGCAGCCAAGAAGATGGCTACACCTTC. Encoded protein: CASSQEDGYTF.

This clonotype was counted a few times. CDR3 loop: CASSTLLAKNIQYF. DNA for the CDR3: TGTGCCAGCAGTACACTTCTAGCCAAAAACATTCAGTACTTC. The chain employs TRBV27 and TRBJ2-4; D not certain. Germline values: CDR1 MNHEY, CDR2 SMNVEV (reference sequence). V gave up 5 bases and J gave up 0 bases, with 8 bases separating them. The CDR3 has 14 amino acids.

This clonotype was seen repeatedly, ten times or more. The rearrangement joins TRBV20-1 to TRBJ2-7, with D maybe TRBD2 (5 bases). CDR1 is DFQATT and CDR2 is SNEGSKA in the germline V gene (reference sequence). The CDR3 extends over 14 amino acids. Trimming stripped 0 bases from V and 3 bases from J, with 12 bases between. CDR3 sequence (DNA): TGCAGTGCTAGAGACGGGATTTCTGGCTACGAGCAGTACTTC. Protein: CSARDGISGYEQYF.

This clonotype was detected many times. The V and J genes are TRBV11-2 and TRBJ2-1; 10 bases agree with TRBD2. The CDR3 sequence is 12 residues long. J lost 15 bases, V lost 6 bases, and 8 bases had no gene match. The V gene's germline CDR1 is SGHAT and CDR2 FQNNGV. The CDR3 protein is CASSFSGRNVFF. CDR3 nucleotide sequence: TGTGCCAGCAGTTTTAGCGGGAGGAACGTGTTCTTC. The complete variable domain, with remaining parts taken from reference TRBV11-2 and TRBJ2-1, reads EAGVAQSPRYKIIEKRQSVAFWCNPISGHATLYWYQQILGQGPKLLIQFQNNGVVDDSQLPKDRFSAERLKGVDSTLKIQPAKLEDSAVYLCASSFSGRNVFFGPGTRLTVL.

This clonotype was seen ten or more times. The chain has TRBV11-2 and TRBJ2-7, with 9 bases lining up with TRBD1. The CDR3 sequence is 17 residues long. After removal of 4 bases from V and 0 bases from J, the junction contained 10 bases not matched to a gene. Per the germline V gene, CDR1 is SGHAT and CDR2 is FQNNGV. In nucleotides, the CDR3 is TGTGCCAGCAGCTCCCCACTGACAGGGGGTCTCTCCTACGAGCAGTACTTC. Protein product: CASSSPLTGGLSYEQYF. Based on the CDR3 plus reference TRBV11-2 and TRBJ2-7, the full variable domain is EAGVAQSPRYKIIEKRQSVAFWCNPISGHATLYWYQQILGQGPKLLIQFQNNGVVDDSQLPKDRFSAERLKGVDSTLKIQPAKLEDSAVYLCASSSPLTGGLSYEQYFGPGTRLTVT.

This chain joins TRBV6-5 and TRBJ2-7; 8 bases match TRBD2. Per the germline V gene, CDR1 is MNHEY and CDR2 is SVGAGI. The CDR3 consists of 17 residues. The V segment lost 2 bases and the J segment 7 bases; nucleotides outside the gene matches: 16. The CDR3 region has the DNA TGTGCCAGCAGTTACCCCCCGTCGGGGGGGCCGGTGGGGGAGCAGTACTTC. Encoded protein: CASSYPPSGGPVGEQYF.

This clonotype showed up many times. The CDR3 protein is CSAITVMNTEAFF. CDR3 bases: TGCAGTGCTATAACGGTGATGAACACTGAAGCTTTCTTT. V is TRBV20-1 and J is TRBJ1-1; D gene unclear. There are 13 residues in the CDR3. Trimming removed 4 bases at V and 0 bases at J, with 9 bases between. Per germline, CDR1 DFQATT and CDR2 SNEGSKA (reference sequence).

There are many counts of this clonotype. The J gene is TRBJ2-3, the V gene TRBV4-2; D possibly uses TRBD1 or TRBD2 (5 bases each). V lost 2 bases, J lost 2 bases, and 11 bases lay in between. This CDR3 has 15 residues. CDR1 and CDR2 (germline): LGHNA, YNFKEQ. CDR3 sequence reads: CASSQNGGYTDTQYF. In DNA, the CDR3 is TGTGCCAGCAGCCAAAATGGGGGTTACACAGATACGCAGTATTTT.

This clonotype turned up a few times. J is TRBJ1-1 and V is TRBV27, with no clear D. Germline CDR1 reads MNHEY; CDR2 reads SMNVEV (reference sequence). CDR3 size: 15 residues. The germline V and J ends were trimmed by 1 base and 1 base, with 10 bases remaining between them. The CDR3 coding sequence is TGTGCCAGCAGTTTATATGGAGATTGGAACACTGAAGCTTTCTTT. This codes for CASSLYGDWNTEAFF.

This clonotype was detected many times. CDR3 nucleotide sequence: TGTGCCAGCAAGGCAGAGGGCAATCAGCCCCAGCATTTT. Protein: CASKAEGNQPQHF. The V call is TRBV28, the J call TRBJ1-5; D is unresolved. The V end lost 7 bases, the J end lost 2 bases, and 9 bases lay between the germline ends. Germline loops: CDR1 MDHEN, CDR2 SYDVKM. This CDR3 has 13 amino acids.

The table lists this clonotype with many counts. The V and J genes are TRBV6-1 and TRBJ2-1, with D possibly being TRBD1 (6 bases). CDR1 MNHNS and CDR2 SASEGT come from the germline V gene. The germline V and J ends were trimmed by 4 bases and 3 bases, with 16 bases remaining between them. The CDR3 is 16 residues long. The CDR3 protein is CASSAPVFRGYNEQFF. Here the CDR3 DNA reads TGTGCCAGCAGTGCCCCGGTGTTCAGGGGCTACAATGAGCAGTTCTTC.

This chain links TRBV7-8 with TRBJ2-7; 7 positions agree with TRBD1. Germline lookup yields CDR1 SGHVS and CDR2 FQNEAQ. CDR3 size: 12 residues. Trimming cost V 4 bases and J 12 bases; bases outside gene matches: 9. CDR3 in DNA: TGTGCCAGCAGCTCGGACAGGACCGGGTTGTACTTC. Its translation is CASSSDRTGLYF.

The sample holds many counts of this clonotype. The CDR3 here is CAINTEGTEAFF. The CDR3 region has the DNA TGTGCCATCAACACTGAGGGCACTGAAGCTTTCTTT. V is TRBV10-3 and J is TRBJ1-1; D ambiguous. V was pared by 7 bases and J by 4 bases, with 10 bases between. The CDR3 has 12 residues. The germline V gene has CDR1 ENHRY and CDR2 SYGVKD.

The rearrangement joins TRBV6-2 or TRBV6-3 to TRBJ1-6; 7 nucleotides align to TRBD1. There are 21 residues in the CDR3. Germline values: CDR1 MNHEY, CDR2 SVGEGT. The trim removed 1 base at V and 8 bases at J, leaving 23 bases unmatched. The CDR3 nucleotides read TGTGCCAGCAGTTACTTTGATCTCCGGACAGGCTATAAGGATGGTGATTCACCCCTCCACTTT. It translates to CASSYFDLRTGYKDGDSPLHF.

Ten or more counts support this clonotype. This chain uses TRBV29-1 with TRBJ2-7; 8 nucleotides agree with TRBD2. Germline loops: CDR1 SQVTM, CDR2 ANQGSEA. With 3 bases clipped from V and 2 bases from J, the junction kept 0 bases outside the gene matches. The CDR3 has 12 amino acids. The CDR3 region has the DNA TGCAGCGTTGAGGGACTAGCCTACGAGCAGTACTTC. Protein: CSVEGLAYEQYF.

As to this clonotype: Its ends do not fully match the called genes, so a read error is possible. The chain is built from TRBV7-6 and TRBJ2-3; 9 positions agree with TRBD1. Germline assignment: CDR1 SGHVS and CDR2 FNYEAQ. The CDR3 runs 15 residues. CDR3 amino acids: CASRQTQGAPDMQYF. CDR3 in DNA: TGTGCCAGCCGTCAAACACAGGGGGCCCCAGATATGCAGTATTTT.

Many counts were recorded for this clonotype. The V and J genes are TRBV3-1 and TRBJ2-7, with D perhaps matching TRBD1 or TRBD2 (6 bases each). In germline, CDR1 is LGHDT, CDR2 YNNKEL (reference sequence). The CDR3 sequence is 15 residues long. V lost 3 bases, J lost 0 bases, and 12 bases lay in between. The CDR3: CASSHGGQGSYEQYF. The CDR3 region has the DNA TGTGCCAGCAGCCATGGGGGGCAGGGCTCCTACGAGCAGTACTTC.

V and J are TRBV7-2 and TRBJ1-2, with TRBD1 identical over 9 bases. Looked up from germline, CDR1 is SGHTA and CDR2 is FQGNSA. The CDR3 covers 15 residues. V shed 4 bases, J shed 5 bases, and the junction held 8 bases outside the gene matches. CDR3 DNA: TGTGCCAGCAGCTCCGGACAGGGGAAAGGGTATGGCTACACCTTC. It specifies CASSSGQGKGYGYTF. The full variable domain, completed using reference TRBV7-2 and TRBJ1-2, is GAGVSQSPSNKVTEKGKDVELRCDPISGHTALYWYRQSLGQGLEFLIYFQGNSAPDKSGLPSDRFSAERTGGSVSTLTIQRTQQEDSAVYLCASSSGQGKGYGYTFGSGTRLTVV.